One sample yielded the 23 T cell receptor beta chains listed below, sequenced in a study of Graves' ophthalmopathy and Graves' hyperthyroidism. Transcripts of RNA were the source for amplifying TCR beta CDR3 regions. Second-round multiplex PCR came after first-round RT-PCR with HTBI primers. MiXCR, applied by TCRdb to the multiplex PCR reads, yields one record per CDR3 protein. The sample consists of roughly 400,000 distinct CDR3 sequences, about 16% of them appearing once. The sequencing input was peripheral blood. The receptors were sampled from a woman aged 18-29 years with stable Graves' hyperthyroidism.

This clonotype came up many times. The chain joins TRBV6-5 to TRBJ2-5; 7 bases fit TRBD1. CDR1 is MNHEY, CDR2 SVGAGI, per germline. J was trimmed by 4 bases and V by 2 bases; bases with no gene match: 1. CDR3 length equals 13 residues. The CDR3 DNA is TGTGCCAGCAGTTACAGGGGGCTAGAGACCCAGTACTTC. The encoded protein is CASSYRGLETQYF.

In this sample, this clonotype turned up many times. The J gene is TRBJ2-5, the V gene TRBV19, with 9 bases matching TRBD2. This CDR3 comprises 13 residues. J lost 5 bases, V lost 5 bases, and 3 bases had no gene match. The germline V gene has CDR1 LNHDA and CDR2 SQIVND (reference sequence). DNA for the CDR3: TGTGCCAGTAGTCCGGGGACTAGCGAGACCCAGTACTTC. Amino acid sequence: CASSPGTSETQYF.

The CDR3, as DNA: TGCAGTGCTAGTCAGGGGCAGACCCAGTACTTC. Protein product: CSASQGQTQYF. The V call is TRBV20-1, the J call TRBJ2-5; a possible D gene is TRBD1 (6 bases). V dropped 3 bases and J dropped 6 bases, with 8 bases sitting between them. The germline V gene has CDR1 DFQATT and CDR2 SNEGSKA (reference sequence). The length of the CDR3 is 11 residues.

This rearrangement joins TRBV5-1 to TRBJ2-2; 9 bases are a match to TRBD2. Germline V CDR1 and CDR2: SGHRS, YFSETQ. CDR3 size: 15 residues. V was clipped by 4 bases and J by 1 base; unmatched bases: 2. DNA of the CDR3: TGCGCCAGCAGCGGTAGCGGGGGGAACACCGGGGAGCTGTTTTTT. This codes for CASSGSGGNTGELFF.

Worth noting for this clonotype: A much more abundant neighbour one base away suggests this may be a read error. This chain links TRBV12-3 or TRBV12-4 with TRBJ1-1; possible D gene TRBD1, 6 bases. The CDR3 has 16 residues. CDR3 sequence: CASRRRRRGNNTEVFF. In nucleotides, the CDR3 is TGTGCCAGCCGCCGACGGAGGAGGGGGAATAACACTGAAGTTTTCTTT.

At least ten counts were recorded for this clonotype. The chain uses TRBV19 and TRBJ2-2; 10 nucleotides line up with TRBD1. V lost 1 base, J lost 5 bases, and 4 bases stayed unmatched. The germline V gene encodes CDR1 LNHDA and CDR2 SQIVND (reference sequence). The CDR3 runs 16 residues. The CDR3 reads CASSIVAGQGTGELFF. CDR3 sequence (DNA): TGTGCCAGTAGTATAGTCGCGGGACAGGGGACCGGGGAGCTGTTTTTT.

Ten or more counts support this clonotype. The CDR3 coding sequence is TGCGCCAGCAGCTCACGACCGGGCTACGAGCAGTACTTC. It is translated as CASSSRPGYEQYF. The chain carries TRBV5-1 and TRBJ2-7, with D unclear. CDR1 is SGHRS and CDR2 is YFSETQ in the germline V gene. Trimming shortened V by 3 bases and J by 3 bases, and 10 bases separated the two germline ends. This CDR3 has 13 amino acids.

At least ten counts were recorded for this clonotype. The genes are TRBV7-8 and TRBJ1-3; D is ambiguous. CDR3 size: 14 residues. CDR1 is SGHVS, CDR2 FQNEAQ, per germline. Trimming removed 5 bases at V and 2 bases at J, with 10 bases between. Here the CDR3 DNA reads TGTGCCAGCAGCATCGACCCCGCTGGAAACACCATATATTTT. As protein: CASSIDPAGNTIYF. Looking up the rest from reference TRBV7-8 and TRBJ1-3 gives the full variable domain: GAGVSQSPRYKVAKRGQDVALRCDPISGHVSLFWYQQALGQGPEFLTYFQNEAQLDKSGLPSDRFFAERPEGSVSTLKIQRTQQEDSAVYLCASSIDPAGNTIYFGEGSWLTVV.

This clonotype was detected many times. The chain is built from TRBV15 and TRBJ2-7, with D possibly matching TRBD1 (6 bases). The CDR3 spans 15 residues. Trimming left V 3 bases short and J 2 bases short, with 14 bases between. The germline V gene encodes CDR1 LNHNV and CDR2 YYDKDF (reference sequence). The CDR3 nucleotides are TGTGCCACCAGCAGGCGGACAGTTAAGCCCTACGAGCAGTACTTC. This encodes CATSRRTVKPYEQYF.

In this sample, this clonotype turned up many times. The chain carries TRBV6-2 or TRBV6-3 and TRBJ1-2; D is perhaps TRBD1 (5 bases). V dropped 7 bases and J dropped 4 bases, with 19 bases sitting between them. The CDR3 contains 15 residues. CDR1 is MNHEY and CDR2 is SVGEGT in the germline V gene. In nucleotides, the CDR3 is TGTGCCAGCACCGAACAACCTGGGGGAGTCTATGGCTACACCTTC. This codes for CASTEQPGGVYGYTF.

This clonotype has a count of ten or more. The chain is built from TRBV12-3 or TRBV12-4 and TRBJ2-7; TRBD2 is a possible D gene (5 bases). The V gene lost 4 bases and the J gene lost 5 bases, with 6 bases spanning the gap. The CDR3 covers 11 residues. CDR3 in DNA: TGTGCCAGCAGTTACGGGAACGAGCAGTACTTC. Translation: CASSYGNEQYF.

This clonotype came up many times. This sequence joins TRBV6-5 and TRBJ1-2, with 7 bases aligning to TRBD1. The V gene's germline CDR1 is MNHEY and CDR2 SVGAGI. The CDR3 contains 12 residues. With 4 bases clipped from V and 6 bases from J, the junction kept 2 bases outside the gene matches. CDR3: CASSFRGDGYTF. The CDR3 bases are TGTGCCAGCAGTTTCAGGGGGGATGGCTACACCTTC.

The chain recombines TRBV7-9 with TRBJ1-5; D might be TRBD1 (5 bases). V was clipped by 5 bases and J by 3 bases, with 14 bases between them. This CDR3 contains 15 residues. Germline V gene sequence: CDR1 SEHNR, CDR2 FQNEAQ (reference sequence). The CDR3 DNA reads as TGTGCCAGCAGCCCTCAAGGGGATTTCAATCAGCCCCAGCATTTT. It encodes CASSPQGDFNQPQHF. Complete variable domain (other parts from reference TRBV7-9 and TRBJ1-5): DTGVSQNPRHKITKRGQNVTFRCDPISEHNRLYWYRQTLGQGPEFLTYFQNEAQLEKSRLLSDRFSAERPKGSFSTLEIQRTEQGDSAMYLCASSPQGDFNQPQHFGDGTRLSIL.

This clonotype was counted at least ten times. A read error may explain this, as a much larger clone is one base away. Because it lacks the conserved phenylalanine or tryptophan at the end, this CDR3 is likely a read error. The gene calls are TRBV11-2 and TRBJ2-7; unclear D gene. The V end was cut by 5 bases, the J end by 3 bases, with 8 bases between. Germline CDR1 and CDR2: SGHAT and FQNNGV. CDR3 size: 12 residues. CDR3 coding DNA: TGTGCCAGCAGCCCCGACGGCTACGAGCAGTACCTC. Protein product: CASSPDGYEQYL.

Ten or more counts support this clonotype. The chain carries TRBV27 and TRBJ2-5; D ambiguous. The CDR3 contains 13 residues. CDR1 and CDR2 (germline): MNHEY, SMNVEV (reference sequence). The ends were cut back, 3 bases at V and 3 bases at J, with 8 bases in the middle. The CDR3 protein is CASSFFREETQYF. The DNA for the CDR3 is TGTGCCAGCAGTTTCTTTCGTGAAGAGACCCAGTACTTC.

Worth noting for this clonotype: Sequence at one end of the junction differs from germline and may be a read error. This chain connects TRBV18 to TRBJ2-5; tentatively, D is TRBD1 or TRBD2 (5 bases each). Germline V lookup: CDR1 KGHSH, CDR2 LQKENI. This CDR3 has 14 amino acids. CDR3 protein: CASSPSGHQETQYF. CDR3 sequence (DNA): TGCGCCAGCTCACCTTCGGGACACCAAGAGACCCAGTACTTC. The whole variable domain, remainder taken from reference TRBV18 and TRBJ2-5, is NAGVMQNPRHLVRRRGQEARLRCSPMKGHSHVYWYRQLPEEGLKFMVYLQKENIIDESGMPKERFSAEFPKEGPSILRIQQVVRGDSAAYFCASSPSGHQETQYFGPGTRLLVL.

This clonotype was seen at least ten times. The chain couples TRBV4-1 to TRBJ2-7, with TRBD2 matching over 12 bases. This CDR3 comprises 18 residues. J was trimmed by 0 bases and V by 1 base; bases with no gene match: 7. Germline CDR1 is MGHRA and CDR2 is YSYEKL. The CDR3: CASSQVPSGGASSYEQYF. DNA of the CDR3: TGCGCCAGCAGCCAAGTTCCTAGCGGGGGGGCCAGCTCCTACGAGCAGTACTTC.

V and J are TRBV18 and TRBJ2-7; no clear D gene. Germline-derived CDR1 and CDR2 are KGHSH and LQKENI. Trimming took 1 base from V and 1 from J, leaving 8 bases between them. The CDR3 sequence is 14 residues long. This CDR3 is CASSPLDKSYEQYF. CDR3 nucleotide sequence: TGTGCCAGCTCACCACTAGACAAGTCCTACGAGCAGTACTTC. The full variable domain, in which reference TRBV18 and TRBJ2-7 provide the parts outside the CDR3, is NAGVMQNPRHLVRRRGQEARLRCSPMKGHSHVYWYRQLPEEGLKFMVYLQKENIIDESGMPKERFSAEFPKEGPSILRIQQVVRGDSAAYFCASSPLDKSYEQYFGPGTRLTVT.

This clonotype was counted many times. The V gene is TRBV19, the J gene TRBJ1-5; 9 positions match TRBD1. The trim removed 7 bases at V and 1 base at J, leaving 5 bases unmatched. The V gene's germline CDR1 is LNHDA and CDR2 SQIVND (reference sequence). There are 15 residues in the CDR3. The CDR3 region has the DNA TGTGCCAGTACCGAGGACAGGGGAAGCAATCAGCCCCAGCATTTT. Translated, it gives CASTEDRGSNQPQHF.

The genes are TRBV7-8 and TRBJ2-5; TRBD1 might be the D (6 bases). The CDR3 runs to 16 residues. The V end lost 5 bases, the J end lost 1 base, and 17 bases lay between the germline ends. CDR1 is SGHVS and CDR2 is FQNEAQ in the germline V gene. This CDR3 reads CASSPGQTKFQETQYF. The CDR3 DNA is TGTGCCAGCAGCCCAGGACAGACCAAATTCCAAGAGACCCAGTACTTC.

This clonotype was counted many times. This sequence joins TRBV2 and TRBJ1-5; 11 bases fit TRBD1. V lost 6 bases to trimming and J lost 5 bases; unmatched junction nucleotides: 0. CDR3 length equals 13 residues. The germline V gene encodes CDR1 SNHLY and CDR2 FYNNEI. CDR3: CASRGQGDQPQHF. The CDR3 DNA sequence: TGTGCCAGCAGGGGACAGGGGGATCAGCCCCAGCATTTT.

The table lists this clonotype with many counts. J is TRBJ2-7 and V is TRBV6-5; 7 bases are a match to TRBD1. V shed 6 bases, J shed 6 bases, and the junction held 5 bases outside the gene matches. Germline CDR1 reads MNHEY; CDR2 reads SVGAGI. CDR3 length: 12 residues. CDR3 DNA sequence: TGTGCCAGCAGCCTCGACAGGGTCGAGCAGTACTTC. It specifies CASSLDRVEQYF.

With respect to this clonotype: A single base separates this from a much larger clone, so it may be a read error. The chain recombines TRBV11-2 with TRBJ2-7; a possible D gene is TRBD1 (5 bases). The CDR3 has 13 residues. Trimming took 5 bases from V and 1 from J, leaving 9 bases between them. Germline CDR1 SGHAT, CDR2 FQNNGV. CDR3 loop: CASSPRASYEQYF. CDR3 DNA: TGTGCCAGCAGCCCCAGGGCATCCTACGAGCAGTACTTC.